This entry is about one T cell receptor beta chain. Its matching antigen is unknown. Other nucleotide sequences in the sample specify the same CDR3. The sample originates from a study of cytomegalovirus exposure and HLA in healthy donors. Study results and limitations: An analysis that was carried out later associated 17,000 or so TCR beta sequences with HLA alleles at 0.05 false discovery rate. In an earlier analysis, productive rearrangement rates for most beta V segments clustered near 87% or 30%. Most TCR sequences showed up rarely, but some public TCRs showed up in many donors.

The PCR ran on 60 Vbeta and 13 Jbeta primers. The assay was immunoSEQ multiplex PCR, and TCRdb's table has in-frame clones only and misses some. Here the sample spans 130,000 to 150,000 clones, 80% to 85% being singletons. This CDR3 is built from 13 residues. The ends lost 5 bases at V and 5 bases at J; junction bases unmatched: 4. Germline V gene data show CDR1 as MDHEN and CDR2 as SYDVKM. The sequencing input was PBMCs. This clonotype was sampled from a boy between 2 and 10 years old in good health and CMV-seronegative. J is TRBJ1-2 and V is TRBV28, with TRBD1 matching 8 bases. The CDR3 spells CASSLQGGYGYTF. The CDR3 DNA is TGTGCCAGCAGTCTACAGGGGGGGTATGGCTACACCTTC.